This TCR beta chain appears in the sequencing data of a study of blood T cell repertoires in COVID-19. Study summary: Acute and convalescent COVID-19 specimens originated in the United States, Italy and Spain. PBMCs, B-cell-depleted T cells, or T cells were the source of the cDNA or gDNA that made up the material.

Per the study methods: Amplification of reference gene primers was used by the study to estimate nucleated cell counts. Profiling relied on immunoSEQ multiplex PCR, and the TCRdb table lists in-frame clones only, not all of them. V, J and clone size are those of that table, while D and trimming were read from the DNA. The sample includes 180,000 or so clones, approximately 85% of them seen just once. Germline V lookup: CDR1 MDHEN, CDR2 SYDVKM. Trimming cost V 3 bases and J 0 bases; bases outside gene matches: 15. The CDR3 has 19 residues. The origin of this receptor is a woman aged 80 or over with acute or convalescent COVID-19. The chain couples TRBV28 to TRBJ1-1; 8 bases fit TRBD1. Source material: peripheral blood. CDR3: CASSFDRGGRRIVNTEAFF. For the CDR3, the DNA is TGTGCCAGCAGTTTTGACAGGGGAGGGCGCCGTATCGTGAACACTGAAGCTTTCTTT.